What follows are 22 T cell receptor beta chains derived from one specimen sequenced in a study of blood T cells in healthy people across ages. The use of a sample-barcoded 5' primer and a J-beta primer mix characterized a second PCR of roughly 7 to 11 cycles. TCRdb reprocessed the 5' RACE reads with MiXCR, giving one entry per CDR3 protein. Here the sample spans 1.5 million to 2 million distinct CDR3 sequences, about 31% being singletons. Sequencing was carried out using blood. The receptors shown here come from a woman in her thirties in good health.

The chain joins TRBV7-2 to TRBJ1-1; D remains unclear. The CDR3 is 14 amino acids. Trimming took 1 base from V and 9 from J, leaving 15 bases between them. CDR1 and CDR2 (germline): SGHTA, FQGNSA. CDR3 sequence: CASSLGLGLTKAFF. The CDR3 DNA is TGTGCCAGCAGCTTAGGTCTGGGGTTGACTAAAGCTTTCTTT.

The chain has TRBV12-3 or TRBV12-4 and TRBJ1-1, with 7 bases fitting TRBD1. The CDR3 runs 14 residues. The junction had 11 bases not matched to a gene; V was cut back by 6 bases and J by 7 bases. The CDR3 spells CASRANRGVGEAFF. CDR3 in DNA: TGTGCCAGCAGGGCAAACAGGGGCGTTGGTGAAGCTTTCTTT.

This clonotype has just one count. The CDR3 loop reads CASSPGAGGPSNEQFF. CDR3 coding DNA: TGCGCCAGCAGCCCTGGGGCGGGAGGGCCTTCGAATGAGCAGTTCTTC. V is TRBV4-1 and J is TRBJ2-1, with 9 bases identical to TRBD2. V was pared by 4 bases and J by 7 bases, with 11 bases of the junction left unmatched. The CDR3 runs to 16 residues. Germline-derived CDR1 and CDR2 are MGHRA and YSYEKL.

CDR3 protein: CASSSRYGQYF. In DNA form, the CDR3 reads TGTGCCAGCAGTTCCCGGTACGGGCAGTACTTC. The V gene is TRBV27, the J gene TRBJ2-5; D is uncertain. CDR1 is MNHEY and CDR2 is SMNVEV in the germline V gene (reference sequence). The CDR3 runs to 11 residues. Trimming removed 4 bases from V and 11 bases from J, with 11 bases in between.

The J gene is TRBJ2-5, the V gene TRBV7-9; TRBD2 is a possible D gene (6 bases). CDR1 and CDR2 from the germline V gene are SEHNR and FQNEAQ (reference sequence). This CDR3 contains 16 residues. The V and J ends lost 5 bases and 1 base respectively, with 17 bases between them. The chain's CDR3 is CASSPTERVTQETQYF. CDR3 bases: TGTGCCAGCAGCCCAACGGAGCGGGTCACCCAAGAGACCCAGTACTTC.

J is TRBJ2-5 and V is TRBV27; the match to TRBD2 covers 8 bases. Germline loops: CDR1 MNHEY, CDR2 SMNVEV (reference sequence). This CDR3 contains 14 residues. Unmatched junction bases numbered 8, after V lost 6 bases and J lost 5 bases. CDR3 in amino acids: CASRRAGVRETQYF. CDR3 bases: TGTGCCAGCAGGCGAGCGGGAGTGCGGGAGACCCAGTACTTC.

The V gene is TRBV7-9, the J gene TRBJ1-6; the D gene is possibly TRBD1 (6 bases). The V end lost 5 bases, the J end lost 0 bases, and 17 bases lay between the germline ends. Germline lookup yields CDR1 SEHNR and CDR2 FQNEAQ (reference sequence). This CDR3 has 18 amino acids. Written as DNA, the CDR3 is TGTGCCAGCAGCCAATGGGTTAACAGGGACTCCTATAATTCACCCCTCCACTTT. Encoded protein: CASSQWVNRDSYNSPLHF.

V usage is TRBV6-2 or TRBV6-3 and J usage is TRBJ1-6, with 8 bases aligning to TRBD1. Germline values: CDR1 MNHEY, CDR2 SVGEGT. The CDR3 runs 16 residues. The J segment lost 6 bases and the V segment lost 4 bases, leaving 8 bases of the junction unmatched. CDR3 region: CASSSNQGAANSPLHF. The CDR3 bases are TGTGCCAGCAGTTCGAATCAGGGGGCAGCTAATTCACCCCTCCACTTT.

CDR3 amino acids: CASSGGLGDTQYF. The CDR3 region has the DNA TGCGCCAGCAGCGGGGGACTAGGAGATACGCAGTATTTT. The chain joins TRBV5-1 to TRBJ2-3; the match to TRBD2 covers 8 bases. The CDR3 contains 13 residues. Germline CDR1 SGHRS, CDR2 YFSETQ. Trimming cost V 4 bases and J 5 bases; bases outside gene matches: 3.

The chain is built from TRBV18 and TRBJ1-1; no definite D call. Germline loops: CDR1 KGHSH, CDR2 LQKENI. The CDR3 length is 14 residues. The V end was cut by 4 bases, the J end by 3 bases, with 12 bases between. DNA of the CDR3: TGTGCCAGCTCACTCTCGGACCCGGACACTGAAGCTTTCTTT. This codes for CASSLSDPDTEAFF.

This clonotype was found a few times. CDR3 loop: CSAITGYSGYTF. Written as DNA, the CDR3 is TGCAGTGCTATAACGGGGTACAGTGGCTACACCTTC. The chain carries TRBV20-1 and TRBJ1-2; D uncertain. Germline CDR1 and CDR2: DFQATT and SNEGSKA (reference sequence). The CDR3 consists of 12 residues. The V gene lost 4 bases and the J gene lost 7 bases, with 13 bases spanning the gap.

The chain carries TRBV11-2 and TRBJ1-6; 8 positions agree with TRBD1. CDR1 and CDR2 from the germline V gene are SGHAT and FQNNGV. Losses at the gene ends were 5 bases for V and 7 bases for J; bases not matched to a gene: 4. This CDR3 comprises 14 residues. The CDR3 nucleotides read TGTGCCAGCAGCAAGACAGGGGCGAATTCACCCCTCCACTTT. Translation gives CASSKTGANSPLHF. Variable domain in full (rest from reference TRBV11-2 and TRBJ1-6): EAGVAQSPRYKIIEKRQSVAFWCNPISGHATLYWYQQILGQGPKLLIQFQNNGVVDDSQLPKDRFSAERLKGVDSTLKIQPAKLEDSAVYLCASSKTGANSPLHFGNGTRLTVT.

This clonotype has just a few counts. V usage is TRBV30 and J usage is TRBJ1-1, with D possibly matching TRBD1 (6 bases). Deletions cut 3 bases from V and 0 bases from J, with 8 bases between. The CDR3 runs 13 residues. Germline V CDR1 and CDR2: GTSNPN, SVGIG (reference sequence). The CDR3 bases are TGTGCCTGGAGGGACAGCATGAACACTGAAGCTTTCTTT. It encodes CAWRDSMNTEAFF.

The CDR3 reads CASSQVMGFSYNEQFF. CDR3 nucleotide sequence: TGCGCCAGCAGCCAAGTAATGGGCTTCTCCTACAATGAGCAGTTCTTC. The V call is TRBV4-1, the J call TRBJ2-1; D unresolved. The CDR3 runs to 16 residues. The V gene lost 1 base and the J gene lost 0 bases, with 10 bases spanning the gap. Germline lookup yields CDR1 MGHRA and CDR2 YSYEKL.

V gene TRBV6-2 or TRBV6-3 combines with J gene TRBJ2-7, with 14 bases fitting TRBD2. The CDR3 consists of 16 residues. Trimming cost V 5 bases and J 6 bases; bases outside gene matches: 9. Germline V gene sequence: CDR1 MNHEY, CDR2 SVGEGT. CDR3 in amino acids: CASSLQTSGRAPEQYF. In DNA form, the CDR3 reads TGTGCCAGCAGTCTTCAGACTAGCGGGAGGGCCCCCGAGCAGTACTTC.

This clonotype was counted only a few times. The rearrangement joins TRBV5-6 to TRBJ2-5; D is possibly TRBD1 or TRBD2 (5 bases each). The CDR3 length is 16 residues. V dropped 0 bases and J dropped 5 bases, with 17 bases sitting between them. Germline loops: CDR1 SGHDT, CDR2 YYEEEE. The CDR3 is CASSLGPGGQQETQYF. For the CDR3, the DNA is TGTGCCAGCAGCTTGGGCCCTGGGGGTCAGCAGGAGACCCAGTACTTC.

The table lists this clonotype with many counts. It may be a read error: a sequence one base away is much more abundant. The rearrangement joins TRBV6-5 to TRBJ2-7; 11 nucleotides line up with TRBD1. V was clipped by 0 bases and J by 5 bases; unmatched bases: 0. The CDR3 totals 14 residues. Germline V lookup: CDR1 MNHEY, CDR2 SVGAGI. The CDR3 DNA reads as TGTGCCAGCAGTTACTCGGGACAGGGGGACGAGCAGTACTTC. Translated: CASSYSGQGDEQYF.

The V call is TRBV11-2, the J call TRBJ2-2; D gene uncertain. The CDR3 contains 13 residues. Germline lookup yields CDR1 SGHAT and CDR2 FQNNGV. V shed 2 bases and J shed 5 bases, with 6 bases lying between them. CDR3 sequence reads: CASSLMGTGELFF. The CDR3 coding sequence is TGTGCCAGCAGCTTAATGGGGACCGGGGAGCTGTTTTTT.

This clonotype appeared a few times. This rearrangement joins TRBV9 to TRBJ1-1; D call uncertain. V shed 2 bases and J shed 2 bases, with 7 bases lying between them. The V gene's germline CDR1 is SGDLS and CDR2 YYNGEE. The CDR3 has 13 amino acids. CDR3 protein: CASSVAANTEAFF. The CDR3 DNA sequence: TGTGCCAGCAGCGTGGCGGCAAACACTGAAGCTTTCTTT.

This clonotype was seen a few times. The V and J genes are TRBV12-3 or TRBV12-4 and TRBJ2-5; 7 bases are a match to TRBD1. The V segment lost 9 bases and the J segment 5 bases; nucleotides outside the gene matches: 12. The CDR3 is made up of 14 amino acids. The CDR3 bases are TGTGCCAGTAGTCGTCCGGGACAGTTGGAGACCCAGTACTTC. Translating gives CASSRPGQLETQYF.

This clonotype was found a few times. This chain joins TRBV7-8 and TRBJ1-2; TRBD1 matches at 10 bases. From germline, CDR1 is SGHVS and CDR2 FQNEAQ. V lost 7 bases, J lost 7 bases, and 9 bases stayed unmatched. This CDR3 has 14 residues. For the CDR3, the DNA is TGTGCCAGCATGACCCCGGGACAGGGGCCTGGCTACACCTTC. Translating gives CASMTPGQGPGYTF.

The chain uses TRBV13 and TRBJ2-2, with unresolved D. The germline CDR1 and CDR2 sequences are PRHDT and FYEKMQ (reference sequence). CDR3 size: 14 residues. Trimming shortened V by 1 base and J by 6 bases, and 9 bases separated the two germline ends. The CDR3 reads CASSLEERAGELFF. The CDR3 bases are TGTGCCAGCAGCTTAGAGGAACGGGCCGGGGAGCTGTTTTTT.